The 16 T cell receptor beta chains listed next were all sequenced from one sample in a study of regulatory T cells in long-lasting Graves disease. The sample's time point: newly diagnosed GD, antithyroid drugs for less than 3 months. PBMC-extracted RNA yielded the TCR library. Library construction for TCR beta used iRepertoire HTBI primers and Arm-PCR of CDR3 regions. TCRdb re-called the multiplex PCR reads through MiXCR, storing one row per CDR3 protein. This table has some 460,000 distinct CDR3 sequences, around 15% appearing once. These data were also filed under a second study, of T cells in Graves' hyperthyroidism and ophthalmopathy.

The sequencing here drew on peripheral blood mononuclear cells (PBMCs), taken at new diagnosis, from a patient treated with antithyroid drugs. The receptors stem from a man aged 35 to 55 with Graves disease.

This clonotype appeared many times. The gene calls are TRBV6-2 or TRBV6-3 and TRBJ2-1; 7 bases are a match to TRBD2. There are 16 residues in the CDR3. The germline gives CDR1 MNHEY, CDR2 SVGEGT. The V gene end was trimmed by 4 bases and the J gene end by 1 base; junction bases not matched to a gene: 7. CDR3 region: CASSSPSGISYNEQFF. The DNA of the CDR3 is TGTGCCAGCAGTTCTCCCAGCGGGATTTCCTACAATGAGCAGTTCTTC.

Of note for this clonotype: A read error may explain this, as a much larger clone is one base away. The chain recombines TRBV6-5 with TRBJ1-1; D perhaps matches TRBD1 (6 bases). Germline V gene data show CDR1 as MNHEY and CDR2 as SVGAGI. The CDR3 is 16 amino acids. The CDR3 coding sequence is TGTGCCAGCAGTTTGGAGTTTGGGGGCGTGAACACTGAAGCTTACTTT. The encoded protein is CASSLEFGGVNTEAYF.

This clonotype was recorded many times. The genes are TRBV12-3 or TRBV12-4 and TRBJ2-3; no definite D call. This CDR3 region has 15 residues. V shed 3 bases and J shed 10 bases, with 20 bases lying between them. Here the CDR3 DNA reads TGTGCCAGCAGTTTCGGGCTGGCGGTAGGTGTGGCGCAGTATTTT. Protein: CASSFGLAVGVAQYF.

This clonotype showed up many times. The chain uses TRBV12-5 and TRBJ2-4, with 9 nucleotides matching TRBD2. CDR1 and CDR2 from the germline V gene are LGHNT and FRNRAP. The CDR3 loop spans 15 amino acids. V lost 6 bases to trimming and J lost 0 bases; unmatched junction nucleotides: 3. Here the CDR3 reads CASGSSGVAKNIQYF. CDR3 DNA: TGTGCTAGTGGCTCTAGCGGGGTAGCCAAAAACATTCAGTACTTC.

This CDR3 is CASGGTSDGETQYF. CDR3 coding DNA: TGTGCCAGCGGGGGGACTAGCGATGGGGAGACCCAGTACTTC. The V gene is TRBV6-1, the J gene TRBJ2-5; 10 bases line up with TRBD2. The CDR3 is 14 amino acids. V was pared by 8 bases and J by 5 bases, with 8 bases of the junction left unmatched. CDR1 is MNHNS, CDR2 SASEGT, per germline.

This clonotype was counted ten times or more. The V call is TRBV7-2, the J call TRBJ2-3, with 13 bases lining up with TRBD2. Germline V CDR1 and CDR2: SGHTA, FQGNSA. With V trimmed by 5 bases and J by 2 bases, 7 bases remained unmatched. The CDR3 has 17 residues. In nucleotides, the CDR3 is TGTGCCAGCAGCCTATCCGGGACTAGCGGGGTCACAGATACGCAGTATTTT. Translated, it gives CASSLSGTSGVTDTQYF.

This clonotype was counted between two and nine times. A single base separates this from a much larger clone, so it may be a read error. The rearrangement joins TRBV28 to TRBJ1-1; D is uncertain. This CDR3 spans 12 amino acids. Germline lookup yields CDR1 MDHEN and CDR2 SYDVKM. The CDR3 protein is CASSYLSTEALF. The CDR3 nucleotides read TGTGCCAGCAGTTACCTAAGTACTGAAGCTCTCTTT. Variable domain in full (rest from reference TRBV28 and TRBJ1-1): DVKVTQSSRYLVKRTGEKVFLECVQDMDHENMFWYRQDPGLGLRLIYFSYDVKMKEKGDIPEGYSVSREKKERFSLILESASTNQTSMYLCASSYLSTEALFGQGTRLTVV.

Many counts were recorded for this clonotype. A read error may account for a junction end that differs from germline. V and J are TRBV5-1 and TRBJ2-5; TRBD1 agrees at 9 bases. The germline V gene has CDR1 SGHRS and CDR2 YFSETQ. The CDR3 sequence is 14 residues long. DNA for the CDR3: TGTGCCAGCAGCCCAGGGACAGGGCAAGAGACCCAGTACTTC. This codes for CASSPGTGQETQYF. The full variable domain, in which reference TRBV5-1 and TRBJ2-5 provide the parts outside the CDR3, is KAGVTQTPRYLIKTRGQQVTLSCSPISGHRSVSWYQQTPGQGLQFLFEYFSETQRNKGNFPGRFSGRQFSNSRSEMNVSTLELGDSALYLCASSPGTGQETQYFGPGTRLLVL.

This clonotype came up many times. The chain combines TRBV2 with TRBJ1-5; TRBD1 is a possible D gene (5 bases). The CDR3 is made up of 15 amino acids. Germline CDR1 and CDR2: SNHLY and FYNNEI. With 6 bases removed from V and 4 bases from J, the gap between germline ends came to 16 bases. The CDR3 DNA reads as TGTGCCAGCAGGCAAGACAGCCTTAAGAATCAGCCCCAGCATTTT. It encodes CASRQDSLKNQPQHF. The whole variable domain, remainder taken from reference TRBV2 and TRBJ1-5, is EPEVTQTPSHQVTQMGQEVILRCVPISNHLYFYWYRQILGQKVEFLVSFYNNEISEKSEIFDDQFSVERPDGSNFTLKIRSTKLEDSAMYFCASRQDSLKNQPQHFGDGTRLSIL.

Ten or more counts support this clonotype. This chain links TRBV7-2 with TRBJ2-3; D possibly uses TRBD1 or TRBD2 (5 bases each). Trimming removed 6 bases at V and 5 bases at J, with 12 bases between. The CDR3 totals 13 residues. Germline V lookup: CDR1 SGHTA, CDR2 FQGNSA. The CDR3 loop is CASRLGTLDTQYF. DNA of the CDR3: TGTGCCAGCAGACTAGGGACCCTAGATACGCAGTATTTT.

This clonotype was seen ten or more times. The rearrangement uses TRBV11-2 and TRBJ1-2; no clear D gene. In germline, CDR1 is SGHAT, CDR2 FQNNGV. V gave up 5 bases and J gave up 7 bases, with 23 bases separating them. The CDR3 consists of 16 residues. The CDR3 is CASSPQLWAALFGYTF. The CDR3 nucleotides are TGTGCCAGCAGCCCGCAGCTGTGGGCGGCCTTATTTGGCTACACCTTC.

The table lists this clonotype with a few counts. The CDR3 sequence is CASSLNGPNTEAFF. The CDR3 DNA reads as TGTGCCAGCAGCTTGAACGGACCGAACACTGAAGCTTTCTTT. This rearrangement joins TRBV7-3 to TRBJ1-1; no clear D gene. This CDR3 is built from 14 residues. The germline gives CDR1 SGHTA, CDR2 FQGTGA. Trimming cost V 3 bases and J 1 base, with 9 bases left between them.

This chain links TRBV20-1 with TRBJ2-3; TRBD2 matches 12 bases. V gave up 5 bases and J gave up 4 bases; unmatched junction bases: 7. The CDR3 loop spans 15 amino acids. The germline V gene encodes CDR1 DFQATT and CDR2 SNEGSKA (reference sequence). For the CDR3, the DNA is TGCAGTGCTGGTCGGACTAGCGGGAAATCAGATACGCAGTATTTT. Its translation: CSAGRTSGKSDTQYF.

This clonotype was seen ten or more times. This chain uses TRBV10-3 with TRBJ2-1; TRBD2 matches 9 bases. Germline lookup yields CDR1 ENHRY and CDR2 SYGVKD. The CDR3 is 15 amino acids. V lost 2 bases, J lost 8 bases, and 7 bases stayed unmatched. This CDR3 reads CAISEVSGSSDEQFF. In DNA form, the CDR3 reads TGTGCCATCAGTGAGGTTAGCGGGAGTAGTGATGAGCAGTTCTTC.

This clonotype was detected many times. The V call is TRBV28, the J call TRBJ2-3; 7 nucleotides match TRBD1. After removal of 4 bases from V and 7 bases from J, the junction contained 5 bases not matched to a gene. Germline V lookup: CDR1 MDHEN, CDR2 SYDVKM. The CDR3 covers 13 residues. The CDR3 coding sequence is TGTGCCAGCAGTTCGACAGGGCCATATACGCAGTATTTT. Protein sequence: CASSSTGPYTQYF.

This clonotype occurred a few times. The J gene is TRBJ2-7, the V gene TRBV2; D may be TRBD1 (7 bases). Trimming shortened V by 7 bases and J by 6 bases, and 19 bases separated the two germline ends. Germline lookup yields CDR1 SNHLY and CDR2 FYNNEI. The CDR3 spans 14 residues. The CDR3 nucleotides read TGTGCCAGCACCAGACAGAGGCAGGGGGGCGAGCAGTACTTC. Residues: CASTRQRQGGEQYF. The full variable domain, with the rest looked up from reference TRBV2 and TRBJ2-7, is EPEVTQTPSHQVTQMGQEVILRCVPISNHLYFYWYRQILGQKVEFLVSFYNNEISEKSEIFDDQFSVERPDGSNFTLKIRSTKLEDSAMYFCASTRQRQGGEQYFGPGTRLTVT.